Below, 32 T cell receptor beta chains from the same sample are listed, as sequenced in a study of blood T cell repertoires in COVID-19 (dated by TCRdb to about 2020). The library was made by the immunoSEQ multiplex PCR assay. Not all clones reach the TCRdb copy of this immuneACCESS table, which keeps in-frame sequences only. Checked studies attribute under half of the gap to unresolved V genes and leave the rest unexplained. The sample has about 280,000 clones on record, 90% of them singletons. The ten largest account for around 1.7% of the sample. Sequences were obtained from PBMCs or T cells enriched from blood (not recorded which). These receptors were obtained from a woman aged 18-29 years with acute COVID-19.

This clone has just one count. The genes are TRBV18 and TRBJ2-7; 8 positions agree with TRBD1. CDR3 size: 15 residues. Germline CDR1 reads KGHSH; CDR2 reads LQKENI. The ends lost 3 bases at V and 5 bases at J; junction bases unmatched: 9. In DNA form, the CDR3 reads TGTGCCAGCTCACCGGCGGACAGGGTATTCAACGAGCAGTACTTC. Translating gives CASSPADRVFNEQYF.

The chain uses TRBV18 and TRBJ1-4; possible D gene TRBD1, 5 bases. Trimming removed 5 bases at V and 5 bases at J, with 9 bases between. From germline, CDR1 is KGHSH and CDR2 LQKENI. The CDR3 totals 13 residues. CDR3 bases: TGTGCCAGCTCAGACAGTAGGAATGAAAAACTGTTTTTT. It encodes CASSDSRNEKLFF.

The chain uses TRBV13 and TRBJ2-1; the match to TRBD2 covers 8 bases. The trim removed 8 bases at V and 7 bases at J, leaving 7 bases unmatched. The CDR3 runs 13 residues. Looked up from germline, CDR1 is PRHDT and CDR2 is FYEKMQ (reference sequence). In nucleotides, the CDR3 is TGTGCCAGCGGGCAGCGGGAGTTAAATGAGCAGTTCTTC. Its protein product is CASGQRELNEQFF.

This rearrangement joins TRBV4-3 to TRBJ2-3, with a weak D call TRBD2 (6 bases). Germline V gives CDR1 LGHNA, CDR2 YSLEER. This CDR3 has 13 amino acids. Trimming took off 4 bases at V and 4 bases at J, with 9 bases between the two ends. CDR3 nucleotide sequence: TGCGCCAGCAGCCCGGGAGAGGCAGATACGCAGTATTTT. As protein: CASSPGEADTQYF.

This clone was observed once. This sequence joins TRBV24-1 and TRBJ2-1, with TRBD2 identical over 13 bases. Germline CDR1 and CDR2: KGHDR and SFDVKD. With 4 bases clipped from V and 5 bases from J, the junction kept 4 bases outside the gene matches. The CDR3 contains 16 residues. In DNA, the CDR3 is TGTGCCACCAGTGACCCGGGACTAGCGGGAAACAATGAGCAGTTCTTC. This sequence encodes CATSDPGLAGNNEQFF.

J is TRBJ1-5 and V is TRBV6-5; the D is unclear. The germline V gene has CDR1 MNHEY and CDR2 SVGAGI. Trimming left V 10 bases short and J 7 bases short, with 23 bases between. The CDR3 contains 15 residues. The DNA for the CDR3 is TGTGCCACCAAAGGAAGGTCCACCTACGGGCAGCCCCAGCATTTT. Residues: CATKGRSTYGQPQHF.

This clone occurred once. This chain connects TRBV3-1 (or the pseudogene TRBV3-2) to TRBJ2-1; 10 nucleotides align to TRBD2. The J segment lost 4 bases and the V segment lost 7 bases, leaving 7 bases of the junction unmatched. CDR1 and CDR2 from the germline V gene are LGHDT and YNNKEL (reference sequence). The CDR3 spans 15 residues. This CDR3 is CASTRLAGTYNEQFF. The CDR3 bases are TGTGCCAGCACCCGACTAGCGGGTACTTACAATGAGCAGTTCTTC.

This chain links TRBV30 with TRBJ2-3, with no clear D. The CDR3 loop spans 12 amino acids. The ends were cut back, 0 bases at V and 3 bases at J, with 4 bases in the middle. The germline CDR1 and CDR2 sequences are GTSNPN and SVGIG (reference sequence). CDR3 loop: CAWSVITDTQYF. CDR3 DNA sequence: TGTGCCTGGAGTGTTATAACAGATACGCAGTATTTT.

The chain joins TRBV6-2 or TRBV6-3 to TRBJ2-5; TRBD1 is a possible D gene (6 bases). V was cut by 4 bases and J by 3 bases, with 12 bases left in between. This CDR3 has 14 residues. Germline CDR1 is MNHEY and CDR2 is SVGEGT. CDR3 sequence: CASSWSGTKETQYF. The DNA for the CDR3 is TGTGCCAGCAGTTGGTCAGGGACAAAAGAGACCCAGTACTTC.

The chain combines TRBV24-1 with TRBJ1-6; D is perhaps TRBD1 (5 bases). The CDR3 spans 17 residues. Germline V gives CDR1 KGHDR, CDR2 SFDVKD. Trimming stripped 6 bases from V and 4 bases from J, with 18 bases between. CDR3 sequence (DNA): TGTGCCACCAGTCGGAACAGGTCGTTCTCTTATAATTCACCCCTCCACTTT. Translation: CATSRNRSFSYNSPLHF.

The V gene is TRBV27, the J gene TRBJ2-1; D ambiguous. V was trimmed by 1 base and J by 7 bases, leaving 17 bases between them. Germline CDR1 is MNHEY and CDR2 is SMNVEV (reference sequence). The CDR3 loop spans 16 amino acids. CDR3 sequence (DNA): TGTGCCAGCAGTTTATATGTCCCAGAAGAAAGAAATGAGCAGTTCTTC. It specifies CASSLYVPEERNEQFF.

Only a few counts were recorded for this clone. The rearrangement joins TRBV29-1 to TRBJ2-1; 8 nucleotides align to TRBD1. The CDR3 length is 13 residues. Germline V gene lookup returns CDR1 SQVTM and CDR2 ANQGSEA. V gave up 1 base and J gave up 13 bases; unmatched junction bases: 9. For the CDR3, the DNA is TGCAGCGTTGAAGCGGGGCAGGGGGCTAGTCAGTTCTTC. As protein: CSVEAGQGASQFF.

The V and J genes are TRBV5-1 and TRBJ2-3; 8 bases align to TRBD1. Germline CDR1 SGHRS, CDR2 YFSETQ. CDR3 length equals 15 residues. The trim removed 4 bases at V and 5 bases at J, leaving 9 bases unmatched. CDR3 sequence (DNA): TGCGCCAGCAGCATAAAGACAGGGGTTGGAGATACGCAGTATTTT. It specifies CASSIKTGVGDTQYF.

The chain links TRBV7-9 to TRBJ2-2; possible D gene TRBD2, 5 bases. The CDR3 is 15 amino acids. The V end lost 3 bases, the J end lost 5 bases, and 13 bases lay between the germline ends. Germline V gene sequence: CDR1 SEHNR, CDR2 FQNEAQ (reference sequence). CDR3 DNA sequence: TGTGCCAGCAGCTTCATGGGAGTCGGGACCGGGGAGCTGTTTTTT. Its protein product is CASSFMGVGTGELFF.

The chain carries TRBV4-3 and TRBJ2-1, with 13 bases fitting TRBD2. Germline CDR1 LGHNA, CDR2 YSLEER. After removal of 2 bases from V and 7 bases from J, the junction contained 5 bases not matched to a gene. This CDR3 is 16 amino acids long. In DNA form, the CDR3 reads TGCGCCAGCAGCCAATGGACTAGCGGGAGAATTAATGAGCAGTTCTTC. Protein sequence: CASSQWTSGRINEQFF.

The V and J genes are TRBV3-1 (or the pseudogene TRBV3-2) and TRBJ2-6, with unresolved D. Germline CDR1 and CDR2: LGHDT and YNNKEL (reference sequence). The CDR3 has 15 amino acids. Trimming left V 2 bases short and J 4 bases short, with 9 bases between. For the CDR3, the DNA is TGTGCCAGCAGCCAATACGTTGGCGGGGCCAACGTCCTGACTTTC. Protein product: CASSQYVGGANVLTF.

The V and J genes are TRBV6-5 and TRBJ2-1; the D gene is possibly TRBD2 (5 bases). The ends were cut back, 2 bases at V and 5 bases at J, with 13 bases in the middle. The length of the CDR3 is 15 residues. From germline, CDR1 is MNHEY and CDR2 SVGAGI. The CDR3 bases are TGTGCCAGCAGTTACACGGAGTCTAGCCACAATGAGCAGTTCTTC. Amino acids: CASSYTESSHNEQFF.

The chain is built from TRBV18 and TRBJ2-5; maybe TRBD1 (6 bases). The CDR3 loop spans 13 amino acids. Germline CDR1 KGHSH, CDR2 LQKENI. Trimming shortened V by 6 bases and J by 2 bases, and 10 bases separated the two germline ends. The CDR3 nucleotides are TGTGCCAGCTCGCAGGACAGACAAGAGACCCAGTACTTC. Translation gives CASSQDRQETQYF.

The chain uses TRBV4-1 and TRBJ1-3; D is unresolved. The germline V gene encodes CDR1 MGHRA and CDR2 YSYEKL. V lost 4 bases, J lost 2 bases, and 12 bases lay in between. CDR3 length: 15 amino acids. The DNA of the CDR3 is TGCGCCAGCAGCCCGGGATGGGGTGCTGGAAACACCATATATTTT. Amino acids: CASSPGWGAGNTIYF.

This clone was observed a handful of times. The genes are TRBV7-2 and TRBJ1-4, with 7 nucleotides matching TRBD1. The ends lost 5 bases at V and 8 bases at J; junction bases unmatched: 17. Looked up from germline, CDR1 is SGHTA and CDR2 is FQGNSA. The CDR3 spans 17 residues. The CDR3 nucleotides read TGTGCCAGCAGCCCACCAAGGCACGGCAGGGGGTACGAAAAACTGTTTTTT. It is translated as CASSPPRHGRGYEKLFF.

Written as DNA, the CDR3 is TGTGCCAGCAGCCAGAGGACAGATATGAACACTGAAGCTTTCTTT. Residues: CASSQRTDMNTEAFF. This sequence joins TRBV4-2 and TRBJ1-1; maybe TRBD1 (6 bases). The CDR3 is 15 residues long. The V and J ends lost 3 bases and 0 bases respectively, with 11 bases between them. Germline CDR1 is LGHNA and CDR2 is YNFKEQ.

This chain links TRBV29-1 with TRBJ2-7, with 13 positions matching TRBD2. The CDR3 length is 16 residues. V gave up 5 bases and J gave up 4 bases; unmatched junction bases: 11. Germline V gives CDR1 SQVTM, CDR2 ANQGSEA. CDR3: CSVYLGTSGANYEQYF. CDR3 DNA sequence: TGCAGCGTTTACCTAGGGACTAGCGGGGCCAATTACGAGCAGTACTTC.

The table lists this clone with a count of one. The chain has TRBV4-1 and TRBJ1-1; D remains ambiguous. Germline V gives CDR1 MGHRA, CDR2 YSYEKL. V was cut by 1 base and J by 6 bases, with 9 bases left in between. The CDR3 loop spans 13 amino acids. In nucleotides, the CDR3 is TGCGCCAGCAGCCAAGTTGGGGAGGCTGAAGCTTTCTTT. Amino acids: CASSQVGEAEAFF.

The chain recombines TRBV30 with TRBJ2-6; TRBD2 matches at 7 bases. Per germline, CDR1 GTSNPN and CDR2 SVGIG (reference sequence). V shed 4 bases and J 2 bases; nucleotides not matched to a gene: 8. There are 16 residues in the CDR3. The CDR3 loop is CAWNRDYTTGANVLTF. The CDR3 DNA sequence: TGTGCCTGGAATCGGGACTATACCACTGGGGCCAACGTCCTGACTTTC.

This sequence joins TRBV7-2 and TRBJ2-1; D is perhaps TRBD2 (6 bases). Germline lookup yields CDR1 SGHTA and CDR2 FQGNSA. This CDR3 is 17 amino acids long. V lost 3 bases to trimming and J lost 4 bases, with 19 bases between them. CDR3 sequence (DNA): TGTGCCAGCAGCTTGATACCGGGACTCAACCCTTACAATGAGCAGTTCTTC. Amino acids: CASSLIPGLNPYNEQFF.

The chain couples TRBV24-1 to TRBJ1-5; 8 bases align to TRBD1. The CDR3 runs 17 residues. After removal of 4 bases from V and 4 bases from J, the junction contained 11 bases not matched to a gene. Germline V gene data show CDR1 as KGHDR and CDR2 as SFDVKD. The CDR3 reads CATSEGQGVPGNQPQHF. CDR3 sequence (DNA): TGTGCCACCAGTGAAGGACAGGGTGTGCCGGGGAATCAGCCCCAGCATTTT.

The V gene is TRBV19, the J gene TRBJ2-7; D gene unclear. Germline CDR1 reads LNHDA; CDR2 reads SQIVND (reference sequence). The CDR3 loop spans 14 amino acids. Trimming took 5 bases from V and 1 from J, leaving 12 bases between them. CDR3 sequence (DNA): TGTGCCAGTAGTGACCCCTCTAGATCCTACGAGCAGTACTTC. Its translation: CASSDPSRSYEQYF.

Here the CDR3 reads CASSPVLLRTGEGTEAFF. The CDR3, as DNA: TGTGCCAGCTCACCCGTACTTCTAAGGACAGGGGAGGGCACTGAAGCTTTCTTT. The V and J genes are TRBV18 and TRBJ1-1; 9 bases align to TRBD1. CDR1 KGHSH and CDR2 LQKENI come from the germline V gene. This CDR3 is built from 18 residues. V gave up 3 bases and J gave up 4 bases; unmatched junction bases: 15.

This chain connects TRBV21-1 to TRBJ2-7; the D call of TRBD1 is as the table states it, not checked on the DNA. TRBV21-1 is noted as a pseudogene. The CDR3 totals 17 residues. The DNA for the CDR3 is TGTGCCAGCAGCTCCCGAAAGTTTTGGCCCCCCTCCTACGAGCAGTACTTC. The encoded protein is CASSSRKFWPPSYEQYF.

The gene calls are TRBV2 and TRBJ2-1, with 8 positions matching TRBD2. The CDR3 length is 15 residues. V trimming: 6 bases; J trimming: 8 bases; junction bases outside the gene matches: 12. Germline V gives CDR1 SNHLY, CDR2 FYNNEI. The CDR3 here is CASRQLSGTAYEQFF. Here the CDR3 DNA reads TGTGCCAGCAGGCAGCTTAGCGGGACCGCCTATGAGCAGTTCTTC.

The chain is built from TRBV2 and TRBJ2-7, with 11 nucleotides matching TRBD2. The CDR3 contains 18 residues. Germline V gene data show CDR1 as SNHLY and CDR2 as FYNNEI. Trimming at V came to 6 bases and at J to 0 bases, leaving 13 bases not matched to a gene. The CDR3 nucleotides are TGTGCCAGCAGGGTCGACCCTAGCGGGAGGTTCCCCTCCTACGAGCAGTACTTC. Translation gives CASRVDPSGRFPSYEQYF. Together with reference TRBV2 and TRBJ2-7, the CDR3 gives the full variable domain: EPEVTQTPSHQVTQMGQEVILRCVPISNHLYFYWYRQILGQKVEFLVSFYNNEISEKSEIFDDQFSVERPDGSNFTLKIRSTKLEDSAMYFCASRVDPSGRFPSYEQYFGPGTRLTVT.

The CDR3 here is CASSGGVRTEAFF. The CDR3 nucleotides read TGTGCCAGCAGCGGGGGGGTGCGGACTGAAGCTTTCTTT. The chain combines TRBV11-1 with TRBJ1-1; D is possibly TRBD1 (5 bases). Germline-derived CDR1 and CDR2 are SGHAT and FQDESV (reference sequence). The CDR3 runs 13 residues. Deletions cut 5 bases from V and 5 bases from J, with 12 bases between.